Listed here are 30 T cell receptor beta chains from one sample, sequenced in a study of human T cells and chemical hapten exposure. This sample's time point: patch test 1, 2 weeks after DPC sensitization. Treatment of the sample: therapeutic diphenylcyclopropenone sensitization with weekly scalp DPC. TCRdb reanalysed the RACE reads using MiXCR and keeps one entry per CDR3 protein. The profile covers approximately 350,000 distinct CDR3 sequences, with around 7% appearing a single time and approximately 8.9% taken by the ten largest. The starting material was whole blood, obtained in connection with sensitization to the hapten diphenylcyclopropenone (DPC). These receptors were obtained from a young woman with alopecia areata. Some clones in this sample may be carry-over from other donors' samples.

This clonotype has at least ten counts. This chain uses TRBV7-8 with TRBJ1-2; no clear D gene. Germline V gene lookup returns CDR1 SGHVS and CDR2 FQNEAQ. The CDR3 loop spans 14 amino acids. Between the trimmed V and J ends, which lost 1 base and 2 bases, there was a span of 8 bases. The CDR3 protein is CASSLGGWNYGYTF. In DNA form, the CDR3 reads TGTGCCAGCAGCTTAGGGGGTTGGAACTATGGCTACACCTTC.

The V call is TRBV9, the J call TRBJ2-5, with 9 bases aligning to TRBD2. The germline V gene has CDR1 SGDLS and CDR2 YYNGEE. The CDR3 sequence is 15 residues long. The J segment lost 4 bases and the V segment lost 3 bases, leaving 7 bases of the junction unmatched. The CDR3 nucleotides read TGTGCCAGCAGCGGTGGAGCGGGGGGTGGAGAGACCCAGTACTTC. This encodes CASSGGAGGGETQYF.

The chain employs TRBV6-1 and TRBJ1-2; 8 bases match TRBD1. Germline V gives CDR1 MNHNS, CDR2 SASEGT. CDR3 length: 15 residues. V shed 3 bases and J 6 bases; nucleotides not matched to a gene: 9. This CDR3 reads CASSDQGAQSDGYTF. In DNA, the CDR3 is TGTGCCAGCAGTGATCAGGGGGCCCAGTCGGATGGCTACACCTTC.

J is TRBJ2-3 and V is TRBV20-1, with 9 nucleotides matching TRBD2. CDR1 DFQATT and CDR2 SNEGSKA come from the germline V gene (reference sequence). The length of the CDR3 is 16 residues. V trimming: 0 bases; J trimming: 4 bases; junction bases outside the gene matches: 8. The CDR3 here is CSARDASGVIPDTQYF. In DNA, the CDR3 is TGCAGTGCTAGAGATGCTAGCGGGGTGATCCCAGATACGCAGTATTTT.

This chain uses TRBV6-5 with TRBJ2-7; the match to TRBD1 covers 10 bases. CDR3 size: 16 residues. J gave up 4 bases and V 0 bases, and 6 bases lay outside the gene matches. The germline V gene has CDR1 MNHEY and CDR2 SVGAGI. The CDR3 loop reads CASSYSAGQGGYEQYF. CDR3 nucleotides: TGTGCCAGCAGTTACTCGGCCGGACAGGGGGGGTACGAGCAGTACTTC.

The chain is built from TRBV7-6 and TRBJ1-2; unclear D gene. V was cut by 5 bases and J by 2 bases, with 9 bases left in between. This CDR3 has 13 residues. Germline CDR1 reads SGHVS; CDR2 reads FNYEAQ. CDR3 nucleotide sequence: TGTGCCAGCAGCGAGGACCAAAACTATGGCTACACCTTC. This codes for CASSEDQNYGYTF.

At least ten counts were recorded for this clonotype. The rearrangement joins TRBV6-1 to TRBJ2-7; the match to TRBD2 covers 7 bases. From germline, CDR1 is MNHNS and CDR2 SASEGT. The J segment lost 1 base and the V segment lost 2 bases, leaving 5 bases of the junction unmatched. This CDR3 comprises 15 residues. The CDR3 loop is CASSERGSGSYEQYF. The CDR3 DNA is TGTGCCAGCAGTGAAAGAGGTAGCGGGTCCTACGAGCAGTACTTC.

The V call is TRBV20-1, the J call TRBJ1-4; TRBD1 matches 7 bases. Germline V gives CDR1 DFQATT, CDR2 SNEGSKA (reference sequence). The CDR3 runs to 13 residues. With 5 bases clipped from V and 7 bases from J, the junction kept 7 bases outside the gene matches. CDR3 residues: CSAPRQGGEKLFF. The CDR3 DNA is TGCAGTGCTCCCCGACAGGGAGGTGAAAAACTGTTTTTT.

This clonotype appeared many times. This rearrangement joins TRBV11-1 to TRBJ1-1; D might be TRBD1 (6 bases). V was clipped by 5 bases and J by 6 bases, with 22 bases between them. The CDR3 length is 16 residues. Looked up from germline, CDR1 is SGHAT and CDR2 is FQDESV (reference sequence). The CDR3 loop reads CASSQNQGSRDPEAFF. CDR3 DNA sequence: TGTGCCAGCAGCCAAAACCAGGGGTCGCGGGACCCTGAAGCTTTCTTT.

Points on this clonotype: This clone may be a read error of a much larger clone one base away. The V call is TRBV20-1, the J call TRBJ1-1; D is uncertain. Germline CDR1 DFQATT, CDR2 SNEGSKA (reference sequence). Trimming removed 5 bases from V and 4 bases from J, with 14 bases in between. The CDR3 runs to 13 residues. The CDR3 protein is CSAGVLSGTEAFF. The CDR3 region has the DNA TGCAGTGCTGGAGTCCTCAGCGGCACTGAAGCTTTCTTT.

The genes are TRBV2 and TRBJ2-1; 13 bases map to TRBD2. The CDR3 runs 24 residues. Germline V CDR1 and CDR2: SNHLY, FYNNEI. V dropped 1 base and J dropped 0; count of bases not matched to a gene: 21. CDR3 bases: TGTGCCAGCAGTGAAGATGAGAGGGGGACTAGCGGGGCAGAACTAGAAAGCTCCTACAATGAGCAGTTCTTC. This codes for CASSEDERGTSGAELESSYNEQFF.

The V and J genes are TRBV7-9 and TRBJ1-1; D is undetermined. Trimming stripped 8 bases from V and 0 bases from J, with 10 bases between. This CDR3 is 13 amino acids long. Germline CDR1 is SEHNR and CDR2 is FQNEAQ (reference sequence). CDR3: CASDGPLNTEAFF. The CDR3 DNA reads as TGTGCCAGCGATGGCCCCTTGAACACTGAAGCTTTCTTT.

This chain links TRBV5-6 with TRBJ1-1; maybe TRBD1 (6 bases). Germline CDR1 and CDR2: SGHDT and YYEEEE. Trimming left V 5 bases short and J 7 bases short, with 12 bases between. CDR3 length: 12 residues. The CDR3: CASSLEGDEAFF. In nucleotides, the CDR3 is TGTGCCAGCAGTCTTGAGGGGGATGAAGCTTTCTTT.

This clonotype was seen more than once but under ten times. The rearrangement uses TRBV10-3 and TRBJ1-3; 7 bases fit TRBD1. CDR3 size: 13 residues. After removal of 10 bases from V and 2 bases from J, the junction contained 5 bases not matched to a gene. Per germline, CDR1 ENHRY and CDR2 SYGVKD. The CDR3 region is CATTGSPGNTIYF. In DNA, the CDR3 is TGTGCCACGACAGGGTCCCCTGGAAACACCATATATTTT.

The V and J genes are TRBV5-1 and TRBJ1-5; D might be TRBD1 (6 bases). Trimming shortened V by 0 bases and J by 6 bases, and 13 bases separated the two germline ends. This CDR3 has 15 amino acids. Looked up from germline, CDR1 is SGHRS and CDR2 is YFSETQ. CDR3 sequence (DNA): TGCGCCAGCAGCTTGGAGGGGGGCGACGGTCAGCCCCAGCATTTT. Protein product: CASSLEGGDGQPQHF.

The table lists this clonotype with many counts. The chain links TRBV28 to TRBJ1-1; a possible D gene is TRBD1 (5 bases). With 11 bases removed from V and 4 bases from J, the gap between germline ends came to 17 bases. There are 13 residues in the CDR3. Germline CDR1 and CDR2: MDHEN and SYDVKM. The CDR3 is CAWGPPESTEAFF. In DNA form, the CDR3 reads TGTGCCTGGGGCCCTCCCGAGAGCACTGAAGCTTTCTTT.

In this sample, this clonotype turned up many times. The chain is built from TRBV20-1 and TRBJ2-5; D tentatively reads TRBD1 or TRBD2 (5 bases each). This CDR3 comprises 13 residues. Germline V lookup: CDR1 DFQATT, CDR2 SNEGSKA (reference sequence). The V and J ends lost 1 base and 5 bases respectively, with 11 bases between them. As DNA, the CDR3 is TGCAGTGCTAGAGCCCTGGGGGTTGAGACCCAGTACTTC. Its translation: CSARALGVETQYF.

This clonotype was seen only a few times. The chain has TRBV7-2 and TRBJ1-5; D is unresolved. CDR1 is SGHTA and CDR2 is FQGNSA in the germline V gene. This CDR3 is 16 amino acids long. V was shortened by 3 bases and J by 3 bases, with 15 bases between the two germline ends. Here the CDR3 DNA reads TGTGCCAGCAGCTTGGGGTTAGGGTCGGTCAATCAGCCCCAGCATTTT. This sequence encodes CASSLGLGSVNQPQHF. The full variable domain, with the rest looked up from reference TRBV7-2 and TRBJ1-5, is GAGVSQSPSNKVTEKGKDVELRCDPISGHTALYWYRQSLGQGLEFLIYFQGNSAPDKSGLPSDRFSAERTGGSVSTLTIQRTQQEDSAVYLCASSLGLGSVNQPQHFGDGTRLSIL.

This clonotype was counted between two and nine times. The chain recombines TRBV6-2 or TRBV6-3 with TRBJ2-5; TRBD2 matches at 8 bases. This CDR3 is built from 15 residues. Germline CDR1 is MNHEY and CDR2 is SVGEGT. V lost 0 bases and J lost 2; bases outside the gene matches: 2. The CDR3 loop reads CASSYSTSGQETQYF. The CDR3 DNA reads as TGTGCCAGCAGTTACTCCACTAGCGGACAAGAGACCCAGTACTTC.

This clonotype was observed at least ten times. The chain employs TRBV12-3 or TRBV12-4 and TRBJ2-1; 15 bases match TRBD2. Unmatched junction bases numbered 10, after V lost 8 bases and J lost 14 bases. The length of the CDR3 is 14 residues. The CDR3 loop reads CASGTSGGFQKEFF. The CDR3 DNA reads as TGTGCCAGCGGGACTAGCGGGGGGTTTCAAAAAGAGTTCTTC.

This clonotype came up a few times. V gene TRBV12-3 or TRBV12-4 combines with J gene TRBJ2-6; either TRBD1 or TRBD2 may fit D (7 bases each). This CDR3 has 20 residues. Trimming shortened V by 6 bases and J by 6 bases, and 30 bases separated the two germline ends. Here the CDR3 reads CASRSAHRGGGVLKANVLTF. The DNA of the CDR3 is TGTGCCAGCAGATCCGCTCACAGGGGAGGGGGGGTTCTGAAGGCCAACGTCCTGACTTTC.

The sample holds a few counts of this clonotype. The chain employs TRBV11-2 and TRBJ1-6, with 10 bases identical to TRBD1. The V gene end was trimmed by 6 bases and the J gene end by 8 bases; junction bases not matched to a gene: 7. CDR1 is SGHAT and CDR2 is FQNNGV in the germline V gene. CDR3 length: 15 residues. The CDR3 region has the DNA TGTGCCAGCAGTTTCACCGGGACAGGGGATTCACCCCTCCACTTT. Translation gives CASSFTGTGDSPLHF.

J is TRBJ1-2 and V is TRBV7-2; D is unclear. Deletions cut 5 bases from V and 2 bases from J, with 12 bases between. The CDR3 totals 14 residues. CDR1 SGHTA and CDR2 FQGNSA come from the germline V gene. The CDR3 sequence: CASSPRTQNYGYTF. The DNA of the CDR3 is TGTGCCAGCAGCCCCCGGACCCAAAACTATGGCTACACCTTC.

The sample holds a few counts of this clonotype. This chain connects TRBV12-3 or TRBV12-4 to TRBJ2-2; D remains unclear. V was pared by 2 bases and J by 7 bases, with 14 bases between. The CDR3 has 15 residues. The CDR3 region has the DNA TGTGCCAGCAGTTTATTCCAGACCGTGCACGGGGAGCTGTTTTTT. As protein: CASSLFQTVHGELFF.

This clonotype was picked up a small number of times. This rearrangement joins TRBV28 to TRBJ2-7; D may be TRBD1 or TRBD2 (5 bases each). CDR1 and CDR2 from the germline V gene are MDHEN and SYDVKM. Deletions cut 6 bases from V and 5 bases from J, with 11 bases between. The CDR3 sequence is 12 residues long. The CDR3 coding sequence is TGTGCCAGCAGGTCAGGGAGTCACGAGCAGTACTTC. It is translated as CASRSGSHEQYF.

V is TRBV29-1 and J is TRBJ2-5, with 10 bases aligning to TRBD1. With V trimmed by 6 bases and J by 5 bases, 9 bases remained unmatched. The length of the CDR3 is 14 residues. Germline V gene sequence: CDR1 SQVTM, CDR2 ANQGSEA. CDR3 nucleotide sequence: TGCAGCGTCGTTGACAGGGGGCGAGGGGAGACCCAGTACTTC. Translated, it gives CSVVDRGRGETQYF.

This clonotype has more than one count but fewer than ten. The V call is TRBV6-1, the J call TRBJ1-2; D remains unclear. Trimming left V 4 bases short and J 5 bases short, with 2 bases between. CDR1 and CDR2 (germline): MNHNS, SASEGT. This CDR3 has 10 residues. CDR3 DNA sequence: TGTGCCAGCAGTGTTTATGGCTACACCTTC. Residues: CASSVYGYTF.

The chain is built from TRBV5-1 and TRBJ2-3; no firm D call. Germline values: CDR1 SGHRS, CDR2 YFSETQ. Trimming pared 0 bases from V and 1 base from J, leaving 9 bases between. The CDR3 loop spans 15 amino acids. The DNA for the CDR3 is TGCGCCAGCAGCTTGGCCCGGTTCGGCACAGATACGCAGTATTTT. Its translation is CASSLARFGTDTQYF.

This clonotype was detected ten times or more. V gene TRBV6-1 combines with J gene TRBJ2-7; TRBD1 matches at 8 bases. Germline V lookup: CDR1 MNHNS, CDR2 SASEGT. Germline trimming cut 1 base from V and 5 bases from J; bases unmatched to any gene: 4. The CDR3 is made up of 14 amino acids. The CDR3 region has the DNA TGTGCCAGCAGTGAAGGTACAGGGGGGAACGAGCAGTACTTC. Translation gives CASSEGTGGNEQYF.

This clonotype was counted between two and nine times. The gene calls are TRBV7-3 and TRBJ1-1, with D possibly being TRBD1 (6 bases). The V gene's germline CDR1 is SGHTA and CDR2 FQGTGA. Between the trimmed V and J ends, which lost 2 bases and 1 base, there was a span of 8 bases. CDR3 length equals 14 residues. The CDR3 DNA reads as TGTGCCAGCAGCTTAGGGACACCGAACACTGAAGCTTTCTTT. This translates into CASSLGTPNTEAFF.